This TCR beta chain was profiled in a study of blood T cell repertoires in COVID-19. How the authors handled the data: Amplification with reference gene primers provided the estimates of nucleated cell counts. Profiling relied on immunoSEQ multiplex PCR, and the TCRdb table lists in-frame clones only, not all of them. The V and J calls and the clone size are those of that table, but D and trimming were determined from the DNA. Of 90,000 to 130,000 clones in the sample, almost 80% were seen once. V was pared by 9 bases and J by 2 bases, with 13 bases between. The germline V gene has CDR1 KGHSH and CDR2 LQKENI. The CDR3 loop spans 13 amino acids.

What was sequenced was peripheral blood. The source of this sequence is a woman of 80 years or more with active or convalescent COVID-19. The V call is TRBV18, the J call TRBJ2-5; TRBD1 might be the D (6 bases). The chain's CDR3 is CASKPGEQETQYF. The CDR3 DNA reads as TGTGCCAGTAAACCAGGGGAGCAAGAGACCCAGTACTTC.